The source of this T cell receptor beta chain is a study of vaccination effects on CD4 cells after COVID-19. It was after around eleven days of culture that CD4+ T cells were isolated. According to PCR results, the person was infected with SARS-CoV-2 between March and December 2020. BNT162b2 vaccine or mRNA-1273 vaccine was given to participants in two doses. Details on this clone: The antigen is undetermined.

Sequenced by immunoSEQ multiplex PCR; TCRdb stores in-frame clones only, minus some. The table lists some 40,000 clones, around 80% of them singletons. The ends were cut back, 1 base at V and 8 bases at J, with 8 bases in the middle. In germline, CDR1 is SGHNT, CDR2 YENEEA. There are 13 residues in the CDR3. This TCR came from a human donor who had a prior SARS-CoV-2 infection. The chain combines TRBV11-3 with TRBJ2-2; unclear D gene. The sequences come from CD4+ T cells from PBMCs cultured without peptide, collected after COVID-19 vaccination. CDR3 sequence: CASSLVIRGELFF. CDR3 coding DNA: TGTGCCAGCAGCTTAGTTATTCGAGGGGAGCTGTTTTTT.